This T cell receptor beta chain was obtained from a study of blood T cells in healthy people across ages. Study results and limitations: Shifts in expanded clonotypes may have been confounded by donor CMV status, which was unknown. Estimates drawn from one million T cells were deemed to understate diversity.

CDR3 length: 13 amino acids. The V gene's germline CDR1 is MDHEN and CDR2 SYDVKM. The V end was cut by 8 bases, the J end by 5 bases, with 13 bases between. Donors were healthy Caucasian individuals from Russia aged roughly 6 to 90. A remark on this clonotype: Its antigen is still unknown.

Using a J-beta primer mix together with a sample-barcoded 5' primer, a second PCR was run for roughly 7 to 11 cycles. TCRdb redid the calling of the 5' RACE reads with MiXCR, one entry per CDR3 protein. Here the sample spans about 680,000 distinct CDR3 sequences, more than 40% being singletons. This receptor was taken from a woman aged 60-75 years in good health. Material: blood. This chain joins TRBV28 and TRBJ2-1, with D hard to call. CDR3 sequence reads: CASGIPANNEQFF. The DNA for the CDR3 is TGTGCCAGCGGTATTCCCGCTAACAATGAGCAGTTCTTC.